One and the same sample provided the 11 T cell receptor beta chains below, sequenced in a study of T-cell reconstitution after alpha-beta-depleted transplantation in children. Whole-study results and caveats: One year post-transplant, T-cell counts and diversity were largely derived from T cells produced anew.

No antigen has been assigned to these receptors. Researchers prepared the TCRbeta library using unique molecular identifiers, the study reports. Each CDR3 protein gets one entry after TCRdb re-called the PCR reads with MiXCR. This sample has 250,000 to 300,000 distinct CDR3 sequences, with just over 7.5% found just once. The input for sequencing was peripheral blood, taken 360 days after TCRalphabeta/CD19-depleted stem cell transplant. These receptors all stem from a female patient aged 2-9 years who had a stem cell transplant for Fanconi anemia, so the T cells may come from the graft donor.

This chain links TRBV7-8 with TRBJ2-7, with D hard to call. V was shortened by 4 bases and J by 3 bases, with 22 bases between the two germline ends. The CDR3 loop spans 17 amino acids. Germline V gives CDR1 SGHVS, CDR2 FQNEAQ. The CDR3 DNA follows: TGTGCCAGCAGCTCTCTCCTGCAACTGATCTCCAACTACGAGCAGTACTTC. Protein sequence: CASSSLLQLISNYEQYF.

This clonotype was detected a few times. The chain is built from TRBV18 and TRBJ1-5; D remains unclear. The germline gives CDR1 KGHSH, CDR2 LQKENI. CDR3 length equals 13 residues. V lost 6 bases to trimming and J lost 7 bases, with 13 bases between them. The CDR3: CASSPFGEQPQHF. CDR3 in DNA: TGTGCCAGCTCCCCCTTTGGGGAGCAGCCCCAGCATTTT. Filled out from reference TRBV18 and TRBJ1-5, the complete variable domain reads NAGVMQNPRHLVRRRGQEARLRCSPMKGHSHVYWYRQLPEEGLKFMVYLQKENIIDESGMPKERFSAEFPKEGPSILRIQQVVRGDSAAYFCASSPFGEQPQHFGDGTRLSIL.

The sample holds many counts of this clonotype. CDR3 sequence (DNA): TGTGCCAGCAGTTACGAACCTACAGGGTACTATGGCTACACCTTC. This translates into CASSYEPTGYYGYTF. This sequence joins TRBV6-5 and TRBJ1-2; D might be TRBD1 (6 bases). The CDR3 length is 15 residues. V shed 2 bases and J shed 3 bases, with 13 bases lying between them. CDR1 and CDR2 from the germline V gene are MNHEY and SVGAGI.

This clonotype was recorded a few times. This chain uses TRBV9 with TRBJ2-2, with D possibly being TRBD1 or TRBD2 (6 bases each). CDR1 is SGDLS and CDR2 is YYNGEE in the germline V gene. Between the trimmed V and J ends, which lost 0 bases and 7 bases, there was a span of 13 bases. This CDR3 is built from 15 residues. This CDR3 reads CASSVGRGLFGELFF. The CDR3 DNA sequence: TGTGCCAGCAGCGTAGGACGGGGGCTTTTCGGGGAGCTGTTTTTT.

This clonotype was detected ten times or more. The gene calls are TRBV7-9 and TRBJ2-7; D unclear. Germline V gene lookup returns CDR1 SEHNR and CDR2 FQNEAQ (reference sequence). The V end was cut by 2 bases, the J end by 2 bases, with 10 bases between. This CDR3 is 14 amino acids long. The CDR3 reads CASSLSRRAYEQYV. Here the CDR3 DNA reads TGTGCCAGCAGCTTATCACGGCGAGCCTACGAGCAGTACGTC.

This clonotype has only a few counts. The chain carries TRBV4-1 and TRBJ2-3; D is possibly TRBD1 (5 bases). Germline V gene data show CDR1 as MGHRA and CDR2 as YSYEKL. This CDR3 comprises 14 residues. Trimming cost V 4 bases and J 5 bases, with 13 bases left between them. For the CDR3, the DNA is TGCGCCAGCAGCCCGTACAGGAAACTAGATACGCAGTATTTT. Translating gives CASSPYRKLDTQYF.

In its sample, this clonotype was seen many times. The chain uses TRBV4-3 and TRBJ2-5, with D perhaps matching TRBD2 (5 bases). The germline CDR1 and CDR2 sequences are LGHNA and YSLEER. The CDR3 has 17 amino acids. With 0 bases removed from V and 5 bases from J, the gap between germline ends came to 19 bases. The CDR3 reads CASSQDWVRAGWETQYF. The CDR3 nucleotides are TGCGCCAGCAGCCAAGATTGGGTGCGGGCCGGTTGGGAGACCCAGTACTTC.

This clonotype was detected ten times or more. The chain recombines TRBV5-1 with TRBJ2-7; D remains unclear. Germline V lookup: CDR1 SGHRS, CDR2 YFSETQ. V lost 5 bases and J 2 bases, leaving 17 bases between the germline ends. This CDR3 contains 15 residues. The CDR3 DNA reads as TGCGCCAGCAGAAAACTGACAACGGCCACCTACGAGCAGTACTTC. The encoded protein is CASRKLTTATYEQYF.

This clonotype was counted ten times or more. The chain joins TRBV7-9 to TRBJ2-7, with D possibly TRBD2 on 5 matching bases. The CDR3 runs 15 residues. The V end lost 5 bases, the J end lost 1 base, and 15 bases lay between the germline ends. CDR1 and CDR2 from the germline V gene are SEHNR and FQNEAQ (reference sequence). CDR3 in DNA: TGTGCCAGCAGCCCTAGCAGAGCCCTTTCCTACGAGCAGTACTTC. Its translation is CASSPSRALSYEQYF.

J is TRBJ2-5 and V is TRBV28; TRBD2 matches at 12 bases. The CDR3 contains 18 residues. Losses at the gene ends were 6 bases for V and 7 bases for J; bases not matched to a gene: 18. CDR1 is MDHEN and CDR2 is SYDVKM in the germline V gene. CDR3 protein: CASSQTLLAGGIGSTQYF. The CDR3 nucleotides are TGTGCCAGCAGCCAAACTCTCCTAGCGGGGGGGATAGGTTCGACCCAGTACTTC.

This clonotype was found a few times. V gene TRBV20-1 combines with J gene TRBJ2-1; possibly TRBD2 for D (6 bases). V was shortened by 1 base and J by 10 bases, with 29 bases between the two germline ends. The CDR3 extends over 18 amino acids. Germline loops: CDR1 DFQATT, CDR2 SNEGSKA (reference sequence). The chain's CDR3 is CSARGTAVRLAIGREQFF. CDR3 in DNA: TGCAGTGCTAGAGGGACGGCCGTTAGGCTAGCAATAGGGAGGGAGCAGTTCTTC.